This is a list of T cell receptor beta chains from one sample in a study of cytomegalovirus exposure and HLA in healthy donors. The data were produced by immunoSEQ multiplex PCR, yet TCRdb's version contains in-frame clones alone and is incomplete. This sample has approximately 140,000 clones, with 84% found just once. Sequencing used PBMCs. The receptors here all came from a young woman in good health and CMV-seronegative. CDR3s include the opening cysteine and the closing phenylalanine or tryptophan. The D gene is left open where the match is weak. A row's size may be missing; if present it is once, few, many or a size class.

J: TRBJ2-1
V: TRBV6-1
size: -
D: TRBD2
CDR3: CASSEAGGFYNEQFF
DNA: TGTGCCAGCAGTGAAGCGGGGGGGTTCTACAATGAGCAGTTCTTC

J: TRBJ2-1
V: TRBV15
size: -
D: -
CDR3: CATSASGSYNEQFF
DNA: TGTGCCACCAGCGCGTCGGGGTCCTACAATGAGCAGTTCTTC

J: TRBJ2-5
V: TRBV2
size: -
D: -
CDR3: CASSVEQETQYF
DNA: TGTGCCAGCTCGGTAGAGCAAGAGACCCAGTACTTC

J: TRBJ1-1
V: TRBV5-1
size: -
D: -
CDR3: CASSLGVGEMNTEAFF
DNA: TGCGCCAGCAGCTTGGGGGTAGGAGAAATGAACACTGAAGCTTTCTTT

J: TRBJ2-4
V: TRBV2
size: -
D: -
CDR3: CASSKSFRGDIQYF
DNA: TGTGCCAGCAGCAAGTCCTTCAGGGGGGACATTCAGTACTTC

J: TRBJ2-2
V: TRBV5-1
size: -
D: -
CDR3: CASSWKTDFSVGPGELFF
DNA: TGCGCCAGCAGCTGGAAGACGGACTTTAGCGTTGGGCCCGGGGAGCTGTTTTTT

J: TRBJ2-3
V: TRBV29-1
size: -
D: TRBD2
CDR3: CSARSAGGTDTQYF
DNA: TGCAGCGCCCGGTCAGCGGGGGGGACAGATACGCAGTATTTT

J: TRBJ1-5
V: TRBV5-1
size: few
D: -
CDR3: CASSLGGGNQPQHF
DNA: TGCGCCAGCAGCTTGGGAGGGGGAAATCAGCCCCAGCATTTT

J: TRBJ1-6
V: TRBV19
size: -
D: TRBD1
CDR3: CASSGQGLYSPLHF
DNA: TGTGCCAGTAGCGGACAGGGTTTGTATTCACCCCTCCACTTT

J: TRBJ2-7
V: TRBV19
size: -
D: TRBD1
CDR3: CASSLGTGGYEQYF
DNA: TGTGCCAGTAGCCTCGGGACAGGAGGGTACGAGCAGTACTTC

J: TRBJ2-5
V: TRBV6-5
size: once
D: TRBD2
CDR3: CASSYGLAGGRTQYF
DNA: TGTGCCAGCAGTTACGGACTAGCGGGGGGGCGGACCCAGTACTTC

J: TRBJ2-7
V: TRBV7-3
size: -
D: -
CDR3: CASSLMSQGEQYF
DNA: TGTGCCAGCAGCTTAATGTCCCAGGGCGAGCAGTACTTC

J: TRBJ1-1
V: TRBV4-1
size: -
D: -
CDR3: CASSQGEGSGLAFF
DNA: TGCGCCAGCAGCCAAGGTGAGGGATCCGGGTTGGCTTTCTTT

J: TRBJ2-1
V: TRBV6-5
size: -
D: -
CDR3: CASSYRGRGNDNEQFF
DNA: TGTGCCAGCAGTTATCGGGGCAGGGGCAACGACAATGAGCAGTTCTTC

J: TRBJ2-5
V: TRBV4-2
size: -
D: TRBD1
CDR3: CASSPRTGGKETQYF
DNA: TGTGCCAGCAGCCCGCGGACAGGGGGAAAAGAGACCCAGTACTTC

J: TRBJ2-5
V: TRBV5-1
size: -
D: TRBD2
CDR3: CASSLGTSGGAMETQYF
DNA: TGCGCCAGCAGCTTGGGGACTAGCGGGGGGGCCATGGAGACCCAGTACTTC

J: TRBJ1-2
V: TRBV18
size: once
D: -
CDR3: CASSLETRGNYGYTF
DNA: TGTGCCAGCTCCCTAGAGACACGGGGGAACTATGGCTACACCTTC

J: TRBJ1-2
V: TRBV7-9
size: once
D: TRBD1
CDR3: CASSFQGAEGGYTF
DNA: TGTGCCAGCAGCTTTCAGGGGGCAGAGGGTGGCTACACCTTC

J: TRBJ1-4
V: TRBV5-1
size: few
D: -
CDR3: CASSLAGGSNEKLFF
DNA: TGCGCCAGCAGCTTGGCAGGAGGGAGTAATGAAAAACTGTTTTTT

J: TRBJ2-1
V: TRBV10-2
size: -
D: TRBD1
CDR3: CASSGQGVEYNEQFF
DNA: TGCGCCAGCAGTGGACAGGGGGTGGAGTACAATGAGCAGTTCTTC

J: TRBJ1-1
V: TRBV19
size: -
D: TRBD1
CDR3: CASSRDRAPEAFF
DNA: TGTGCCAGTAGCCGAGACAGGGCCCCTGAAGCTTTCTTT

J: TRBJ2-2
V: TRBV7-2
size: -
D: -
CDR3: CASSLLLNTGELFF
DNA: TGTGCCAGCAGCTTACTACTGAACACCGGGGAGCTGTTTTTT

J: TRBJ2-6
V: TRBV7-8
size: -
D: -
CDR3: CASSLVGQSSGANVLTF
DNA: TGTGCCAGCAGCTTAGTAGGACAGTCCTCTGGGGCCAACGTCCTGACTTTC

J: TRBJ2-1
V: TRBV7-2
size: -
D: TRBD2
CDR3: CASSSSGGAYIDEQFF
DNA: TGTGCCAGCAGCTCTAGCGGGGGGGCTTATATCGATGAGCAGTTCTTC

J: TRBJ2-1
V: TRBV6-6
size: -
D: -
CDR3: CASGLTINNEQFF
DNA: TGTGCCAGCGGACTAACTATCAACAATGAGCAGTTCTTC

J: TRBJ1-2
V: TRBV28
size: -
D: TRBD1
CDR3: CASSFPDRPNYGYTF
DNA: TGTGCCAGCAGTTTCCCGGACAGGCCTAACTATGGCTACACCTTC

J: TRBJ2-3
V: TRBV6-5
size: -
D: -
CDR3: CASSITLSTDTQYF
DNA: TGTGCCAGCAGTATCACTTTGAGCACAGATACGCAGTATTTT

J: TRBJ1-2
V: TRBV19
size: -
D: TRBD1
CDR3: CASQSRDRFDGYTF
DNA: TGTGCCAGTCAGTCCCGGGACAGGTTCGATGGCTACACCTTC

J: TRBJ2-5
V: TRBV7-3
size: -
D: -
CDR3: CASSKGVTGSETQYF
DNA: TGTGCCAGCAGCAAGGGGGTAACAGGGAGCGAGACCCAGTACTTC

J: TRBJ2-7
V: TRBV7-2
size: few
D: TRBD2
CDR3: CASRVAGGAAEQYF
DNA: TGTGCCAGTAGGGTGGCGGGGGGTGCGGCCGAGCAGTACTTC

J: TRBJ1-2
V: TRBV6-5
size: -
D: TRBD1
CDR3: CATGSGQGAYGYTF
DNA: TGTGCCACGGGGAGTGGACAGGGGGCCTATGGCTACACCTTC

J: TRBJ1-4
V: TRBV7-8
size: -
D: TRBD1
CDR3: CASSQTGPNEKLFF
DNA: TGTGCCAGCAGCCAGACAGGGCCTAATGAAAAACTGTTTTTT

J: TRBJ1-1
V: TRBV11-2
size: -
D: TRBD1
CDR3: CASSWGDSEAFF
DNA: TGTGCCAGCAGCTGGGGGGACAGTGAAGCTTTCTTT

J: TRBJ2-7
V: TRBV6-1
size: -
D: -
CDR3: CASTPQGSSYEQYF
DNA: TGTGCCAGCACCCCTCAGGGGTCTTCCTACGAGCAGTACTTC

J: TRBJ1-4
V: TRBV7-9
size: -
D: -
CDR3: CASSLVIASGTNEKLFF
DNA: TGTGCCAGCAGCTTGGTAATAGCTTCGGGGACTAATGAAAAACTGTTTTTT

J: TRBJ1-2
V: TRBV28
size: -
D: TRBD1
CDR3: CASSSTPITGGHGYTF
DNA: TGTGCCAGCAGTTCCACACCCATTACAGGGGGCCATGGCTACACCTTC

J: TRBJ1-2
V: TRBV19
size: -
D: -
CDR3: CASSPTVLNYGYTF
DNA: TGTGCCAGTAGTCCCACAGTACTTAACTATGGCTACACCTTC

J: TRBJ2-3
V: TRBV5-4
size: -
D: -
CDR3: CASSLPGTRADTQYF
DNA: TGTGCCAGCAGCTTGCCAGGGACTCGTGCAGATACGCAGTATTTT

J: TRBJ1-1
V: TRBV7-2
size: -
D: -
CDR3: CASSSPEVVYAFF
DNA: TGTGCCAGCAGCTCACCCGAGGTAGTGTACGCTTTCTTT

J: TRBJ2-3
V: TRBV2
size: -
D: -
CDR3: CASWGEVGSTDTQYF
DNA: TGTGCCAGCTGGGGAGAGGTGGGGAGCACAGATACGCAGTATTTT

J: TRBJ2-7
V: TRBV11-3
size: -
D: -
CDR3: CASSFGQGYDEQYF
DNA: TGTGCCAGCAGCTTTGGGCAGGGATATGACGAGCAGTACTTC

J: TRBJ1-1
V: TRBV18
size: -
D: -
CDR3: CASSPLVSTEAFF
DNA: TGTGCCAGCTCACCACTGGTTAGCACTGAAGCTTTCTTT

J: TRBJ1-2
V: TRBV19
size: -
D: -
CDR3: CASRWGDYGYTF
DNA: TGTGCCAGTAGGTGGGGGGACTATGGCTACACCTTC

J: TRBJ1-6
V: TRBV5-1
size: -
D: TRBD1
CDR3: CASSLAGTGRSPLHF
DNA: TGCGCCAGCAGCTTGGCCGGGACAGGGAGGTCACCCCTCCACTTT

J: TRBJ2-7
V: TRBV19
size: -
D: -
CDR3: CASSESRGYEQYF
DNA: TGTGCCAGTAGTGAATCCAGGGGCTACGAGCAGTACTTC

J: TRBJ1-1
V: TRBV9
size: once
D: TRBD1
CDR3: CASSPRGRSAEAFF
DNA: TGTGCCAGCAGCCCCAGGGGGAGGTCGGCTGAAGCTTTCTTT

J: TRBJ2-7
V: TRBV5-5
size: -
D: TRBD1
CDR3: CASSWRQGGGYEQYF
DNA: TGTGCCAGCAGCTGGAGACAGGGGGGGGGCTACGAGCAGTACTTC

J: TRBJ1-5
V: TRBV28
size: -
D: -
CDR3: CASSFEVSRSNQPQHF
DNA: TGTGCCAGCAGTTTTGAGGTATCGCGTAGCAATCAGCCCCAGCATTTT

J: TRBJ1-6
V: TRBV4-1
size: -
D: TRBD1
CDR3: CASSRVEQGVSSYNSPLHF
DNA: TGCGCCAGCAGCCGGGTGGAACAGGGGGTGAGCTCCTATAATTCACCCCTCCACTTT

J: TRBJ2-2
V: TRBV5-1
size: few
D: TRBD1
CDR3: CASSRTGDTGELFF
DNA: TGCGCCAGCAGCCGGACAGGAGACACCGGGGAGCTGTTTTTT

J: TRBJ1-5
V: TRBV2
size: -
D: TRBD1
CDR3: CASRFDRAFNQPQHF
DNA: TGTGCCAGCAGATTCGACAGGGCTTTCAATCAGCCCCAGCATTTT

J: TRBJ2-7
V: TRBV2
size: few
D: TRBD1
CDR3: CASSVDRDGEQYF
DNA: TGTGCCAGCAGTGTGGACAGGGATGGCGAGCAGTACTTC

J: TRBJ1-3
V: TRBV15
size: -
D: -
CDR3: CATSRDLGTSGNTIYF
DNA: TGTGCCACCAGCAGAGATCTGGGGACTTCTGGAAACACCATATATTTT

J: TRBJ2-7
V: TRBV4-3
size: -
D: TRBD2
CDR3: CASSQDPHGTGGGSYEQYF
DNA: TGCGCCAGCAGCCAAGACCCCCATGGGACGGGGGGAGGTTCCTACGAGCAGTACTTC

J: TRBJ1-2
V: TRBV19
size: -
D: -
CDR3: CASNRELNYGYTF
DNA: TGTGCCAGTAACAGGGAGTTAAACTATGGCTACACCTTC

J: TRBJ1-2
V: TRBV9
size: -
D: -
CDR3: CASSVVDSGYGYTF
DNA: TGTGCCAGCAGCGTAGTAGACAGTGGCTATGGCTACACCTTC

J: TRBJ1-2
V: TRBV6-6
size: -
D: -
CDR3: CASSYISNYGYTF
DNA: TGTGCCAGCAGTTACATCTCTAACTATGGCTACACCTTC

J: TRBJ2-3
V: TRBV29-1
size: -
D: -
CDR3: CSVDRATDTQYF
DNA: TGCAGCGTTGACAGGGCCACAGATACGCAGTATTTT

J: TRBJ2-7
V: TRBV6-5
size: -
D: -
CDR3: CASSRGGTATYEQYF
DNA: TGTGCCAGCAGCCGGGGCGGGACTGCCACCTACGAGCAGTACTTC

J: TRBJ2-5
V: TRBV14
size: few
D: -
CDR3: CASSQDQGKTQYF
DNA: TGTGCCAGCAGCCAAGATCAGGGGAAGACCCAGTACTTC